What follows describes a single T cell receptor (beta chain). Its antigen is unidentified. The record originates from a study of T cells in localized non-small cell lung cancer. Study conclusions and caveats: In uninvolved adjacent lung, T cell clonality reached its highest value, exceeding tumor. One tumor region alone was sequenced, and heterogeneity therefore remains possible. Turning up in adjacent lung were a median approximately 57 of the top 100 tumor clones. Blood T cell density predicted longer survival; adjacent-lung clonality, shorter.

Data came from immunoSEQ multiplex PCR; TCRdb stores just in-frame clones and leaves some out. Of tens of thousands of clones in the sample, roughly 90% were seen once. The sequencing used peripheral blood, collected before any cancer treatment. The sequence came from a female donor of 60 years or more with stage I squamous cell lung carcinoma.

Here the CDR3 reads CASSSGPTIAGKRDIQYF. The CDR3, as DNA: TGTGCCAGCAGCTCTGGGCCCACTATAGCGGGGAAGAGGGACATTCAGTACTTC. The chain links TRBV7-8 to TRBJ2-4; 8 bases align to TRBD2. J lost 8 bases, V lost 4 bases, and 19 bases had no gene match. CDR1 is SGHVS, CDR2 FQNEAQ, per germline. CDR3 length equals 18 residues.